A selection of T cell receptor beta chains follows, all from one sample in a study of blood T cell repertoires in COVID-19. Sequencing was performed with immunoSEQ multiplex PCR; in TCRdb, only in-frame clones are kept and a portion is missing. The repertoire includes under 200,000 clones, 70% to 90% of them detected once, and about 5.6% sits in the top ten. The material sequenced was peripheral blood. These receptors were obtained from a woman between 50 and 59 years old with COVID-19, enrolled during active disease. The conserved cysteine and the conserved F or W are not part of the CDR3 here.

j_call: TRBJ2-7
v_call: TRBV7-2
cdr3_aa: ASSPYQGVSYEQY

j_call: TRBJ1-5
v_call: TRBV6-5
cdr3_aa: ASRTMGGGNQPQH

j_call: TRBJ2-2
v_call: TRBV7-9
cdr3_aa: ASSLRAANTGELF

j_call: TRBJ1-6
v_call: TRBV14
cdr3_aa: ASSQTGNSPLH

j_call: TRBJ2-1
v_call: TRBV28
cdr3_aa: ASTLGGSYNEQF

j_call: TRBJ2-1
v_call: TRBV4-3
cdr3_aa: ASSQTGSSYNEQF

j_call: TRBJ2-2
v_call: TRBV5-8
cdr3_aa: ASSSYRGLIGELF

j_call: TRBJ1-2
v_call: TRBV19
cdr3_aa: ASLTGNYGYT

j_call: TRBJ1-1
v_call: TRBV3-1/TRBV3-2
cdr3_aa: ASSQRQGFTEAF

j_call: TRBJ2-1
v_call: TRBV12-3/TRBV12-4
cdr3_aa: ASSFNNEQF

j_call: TRBJ1-2
v_call: TRBV4-3
cdr3_aa: ASSQDGGLNYGYT

j_call: TRBJ2-1
v_call: TRBV11-2
cdr3_aa: ASSPSTGDYNEQF

j_call: TRBJ1-1
v_call: TRBV5-6
cdr3_aa: ASSSRRGANTEAF

j_call: TRBJ2-2
v_call: TRBV11-3
cdr3_aa: ASSPRDKNTGELF

j_call: TRBJ1-2
v_call: TRBV14
cdr3_aa: ASSHDRNYGYT

j_call: TRBJ1-4
v_call: TRBV6-5
cdr3_aa: ASSLGGASNEKLF

j_call: TRBJ1-2
v_call: TRBV7-9
cdr3_aa: ASSTTETNYGYT

j_call: TRBJ2-2
v_call: TRBV4-1
cdr3_aa: ASSQGTGFNTGELF

j_call: TRBJ2-7
v_call: TRBV5-1
cdr3_aa: ASSLQGQGHEQY

j_call: TRBJ2-7
v_call: TRBV7-6
cdr3_aa: ASSLVGGEAYEQY

j_call: TRBJ1-1
v_call: TRBV19
cdr3_aa: ASSIDTAVTTEAF

j_call: TRBJ1-5
v_call: TRBV7-9
cdr3_aa: ASSQEVDSNQPQH

j_call: TRBJ2-3
v_call: TRBV7-2
cdr3_aa: ASSSHGGPVRDTQY

j_call: TRBJ2-1
v_call: TRBV7-2
cdr3_aa: ASSSVPISGPIYNEQF

j_call: TRBJ2-7
v_call: TRBV7-3
cdr3_aa: ASSSPLQGVYEQY

j_call: TRBJ2-6
v_call: TRBV7-3
cdr3_aa: ASSSDSSGANVLT

j_call: TRBJ2-5
v_call: TRBV5-6
cdr3_aa: ASSFRGGAGETQY

j_call: TRBJ1-5
v_call: TRBV6-5
cdr3_aa: ASSFGQSSNQPQH

j_call: TRBJ2-1
v_call: TRBV27
cdr3_aa: ASSPASGGIVQF

j_call: TRBJ1-1
v_call: TRBV5-4
cdr3_aa: ASSLAYSEAF

j_call: TRBJ2-1
v_call: TRBV2
cdr3_aa: ASILPFGEEQF

j_call: TRBJ1-2
v_call: TRBV4-1
cdr3_aa: ASSQELEPGQLYGYT

j_call: TRBJ1-2
v_call: TRBV12-3/TRBV12-4
cdr3_aa: ASSLSVYGYT

j_call: TRBJ2-2
v_call: TRBV28
cdr3_aa: ASSPETGGDFGELF

j_call: TRBJ1-4
v_call: TRBV21-1
cdr3_aa: ASSNITRVPGNEKLF

j_call: TRBJ2-7
v_call: TRBV7-2
cdr3_aa: ASSSAGVVAGGPYEQY

j_call: TRBJ1-3
v_call: TRBV2
cdr3_aa: ASSVKFGNTIY

j_call: TRBJ2-5
v_call: TRBV6-1
cdr3_aa: ASSDTTIQMRETQY

j_call: TRBJ1-1
v_call: TRBV14
cdr3_aa: ASSRMTGNTEAF

j_call: TRBJ2-5
v_call: TRBV9
cdr3_aa: ASSVAPTSGGSTQY